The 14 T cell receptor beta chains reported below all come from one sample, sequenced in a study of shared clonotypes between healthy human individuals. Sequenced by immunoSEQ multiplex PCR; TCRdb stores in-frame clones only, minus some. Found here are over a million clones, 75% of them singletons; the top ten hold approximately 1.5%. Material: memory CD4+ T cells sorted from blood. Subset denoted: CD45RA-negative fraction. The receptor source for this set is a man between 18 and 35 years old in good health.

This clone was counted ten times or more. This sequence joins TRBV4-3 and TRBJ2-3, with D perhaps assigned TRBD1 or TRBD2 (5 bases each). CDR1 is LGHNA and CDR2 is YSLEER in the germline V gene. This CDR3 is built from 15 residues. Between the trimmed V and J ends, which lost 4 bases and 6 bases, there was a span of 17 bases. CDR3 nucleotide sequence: TGCGCCAGCAGCCCCGGTTCCCCGTGGGGGGATACGCAGTATTTT. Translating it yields CASSPGSPWGDTQYF.

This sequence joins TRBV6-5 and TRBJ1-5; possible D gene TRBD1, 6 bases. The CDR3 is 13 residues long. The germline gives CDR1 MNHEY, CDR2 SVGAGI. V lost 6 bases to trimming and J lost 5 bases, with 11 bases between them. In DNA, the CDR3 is TGTGCCAGCAGATCGGGACAAGATCAGCCCCAGCATTTT. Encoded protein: CASRSGQDQPQHF.

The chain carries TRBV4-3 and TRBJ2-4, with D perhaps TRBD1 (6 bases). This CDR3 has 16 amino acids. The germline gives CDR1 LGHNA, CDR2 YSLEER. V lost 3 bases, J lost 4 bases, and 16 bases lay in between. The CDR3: CASSQTSTGVKNIQYF. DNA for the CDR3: TGCGCCAGCAGCCAGACATCGACAGGCGTAAAAAACATTCAGTACTTC.

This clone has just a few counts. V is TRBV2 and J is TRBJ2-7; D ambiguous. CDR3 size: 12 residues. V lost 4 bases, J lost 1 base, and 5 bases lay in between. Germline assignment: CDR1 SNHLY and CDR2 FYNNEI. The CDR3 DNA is TGTGCCAGCAGTGCTCTTTCCTACGAGCAGTACTTC. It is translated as CASSALSYEQYF.

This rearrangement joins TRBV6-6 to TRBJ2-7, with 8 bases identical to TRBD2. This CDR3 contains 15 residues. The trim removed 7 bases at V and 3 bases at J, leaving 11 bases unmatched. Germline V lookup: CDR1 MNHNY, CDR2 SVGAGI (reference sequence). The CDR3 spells CASIPSGTSFYEQYF. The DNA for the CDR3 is TGTGCCAGCATCCCCTCCGGGACTAGTTTCTACGAGCAGTACTTC.

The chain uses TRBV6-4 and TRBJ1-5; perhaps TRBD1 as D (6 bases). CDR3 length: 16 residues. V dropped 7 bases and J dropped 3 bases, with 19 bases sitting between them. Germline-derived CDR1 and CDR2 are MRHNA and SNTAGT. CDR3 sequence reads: CASIPYTGQNNQPQHF. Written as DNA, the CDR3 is TGTGCCAGCATCCCTTATACAGGGCAGAACAATCAGCCCCAGCATTTT.

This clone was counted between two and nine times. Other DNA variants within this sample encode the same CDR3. The CDR3 reads CASSYLSGDGYTF. The CDR3 DNA reads TGTGCCAGCAGTTACTTATCTGGGGATGGCTACACCTTC. The chain has TRBV6-5 and TRBJ1-2; D remains unclear. In germline, CDR1 is MNHEY, CDR2 SVGAGI. This CDR3 has 13 amino acids. The V end lost 1 base, the J end lost 6 bases, and 9 bases lay between the germline ends.

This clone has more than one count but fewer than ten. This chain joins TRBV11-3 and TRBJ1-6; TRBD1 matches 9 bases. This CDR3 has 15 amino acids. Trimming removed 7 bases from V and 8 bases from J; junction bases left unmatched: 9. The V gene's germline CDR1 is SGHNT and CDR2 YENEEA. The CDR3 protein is CASTVPGQGYSPLHF. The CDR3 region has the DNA TGTGCCAGCACAGTCCCGGGACAGGGTTATTCACCCCTCCACTTT.

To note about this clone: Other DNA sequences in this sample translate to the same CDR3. The CDR3 region has the DNA TGTGCCAGCAGCTTATCGGCCGGGGAGCTGTTTTTT. Its translation is CASSLSAGELFF. V gene TRBV5-6 combines with J gene TRBJ2-2; unclear D gene. V gave up 2 bases and J gave up 6 bases, with 5 bases separating them. The V gene's germline CDR1 is SGHDT and CDR2 YYEEEE. The CDR3 covers 12 residues.

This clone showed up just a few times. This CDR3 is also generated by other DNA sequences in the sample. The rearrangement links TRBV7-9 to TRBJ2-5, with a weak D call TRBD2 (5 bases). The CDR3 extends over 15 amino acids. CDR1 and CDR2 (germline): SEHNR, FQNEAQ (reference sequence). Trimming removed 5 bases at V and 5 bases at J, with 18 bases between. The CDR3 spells CASSQIRGPGETQYF. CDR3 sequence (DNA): TGTGCCAGCAGCCAGATTAGAGGGCCGGGGGAGACCCAGTACTTC.

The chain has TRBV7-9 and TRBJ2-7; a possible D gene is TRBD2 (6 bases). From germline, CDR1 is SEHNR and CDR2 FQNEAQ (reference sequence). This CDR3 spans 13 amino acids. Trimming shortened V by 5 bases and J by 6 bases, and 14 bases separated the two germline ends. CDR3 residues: CASSRIRESEQYF. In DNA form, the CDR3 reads TGTGCCAGCAGCCGGATCCGGGAGTCCGAGCAGTACTTC.

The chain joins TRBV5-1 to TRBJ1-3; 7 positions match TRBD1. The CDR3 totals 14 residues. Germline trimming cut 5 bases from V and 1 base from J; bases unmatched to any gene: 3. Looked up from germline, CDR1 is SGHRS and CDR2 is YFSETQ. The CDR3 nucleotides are TGCGCCAGCAGAAAACAGGGGTCTGGAAACACCATATATTTT. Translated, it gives CASRKQGSGNTIYF.

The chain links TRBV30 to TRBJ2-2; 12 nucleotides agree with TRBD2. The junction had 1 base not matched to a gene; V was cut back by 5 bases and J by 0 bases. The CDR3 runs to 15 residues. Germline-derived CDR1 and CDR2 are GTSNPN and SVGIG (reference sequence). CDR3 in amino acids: CAWGLAGSNTGELFF. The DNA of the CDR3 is TGTGCCTGGGGACTAGCGGGATCGAACACCGGGGAGCTGTTTTTT.

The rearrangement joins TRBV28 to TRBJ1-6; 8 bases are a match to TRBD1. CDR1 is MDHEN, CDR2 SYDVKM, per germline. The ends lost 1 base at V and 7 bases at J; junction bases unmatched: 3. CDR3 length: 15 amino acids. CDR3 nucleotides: TGTGCCAGCAGTTTATCCGGGACAGGCAATTCACCCCTCCACTTT. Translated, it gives CASSLSGTGNSPLHF.